This T cell receptor (beta chain) emerged from a study of beta chain features in type 1 diabetes. About the research overall: Sorted cells, approximately 110 million in number, were examined across all samples. Study conclusions and caveats: Cells that show high TCR expression could be over-represented by cDNA sequencing. Researchers report that Type 1 diabetes patients had moderately but significantly shorter TCRB CDR3s across all four CD4+ subsets. A possible short-template PCR bias applies equally to patients and controls.

This clone was detected only a few times. Antigen specificity is unknown. All of the sorted populations showed purity greater than 95%. The investigators reverse transcribed all of the isolated RNA, so they sequenced expressed TCRB transcripts. Assay: immunoSEQ multiplex PCR; the TCRdb copy retains only in-frame clones and omits some. The sample records around 280,000 clones, 15% being singletons. Germline V CDR1 and CDR2: LNHDA, SQIVND (reference sequence). Trimming removed 6 bases from V and 5 bases from J; junction bases left unmatched: 3. The CDR3 length is 15 residues. The sequence was collected from a man aged 18 to 30 with type 1 diabetes. Sequences were obtained from naive CD4+ T cells from blood. V is TRBV19 and J is TRBJ2-1, with 14 bases that match TRBD2. The chain's CDR3 is CASRGLAGEHNEQFF. In nucleotides, the CDR3 is TGTGCCAGTAGGGGACTAGCGGGAGAGCACAATGAGCAGTTCTTC.